Below are 26 T cell receptor beta chains sequenced from a single sample in a study of T-cell reconstitution after alpha-beta-depleted transplantation in children. Unique molecular identifiers were used to barcode this TCRbeta library. One entry per CDR3 protein results from TCRdb running MiXCR on the PCR reads. Among hundreds of thousands of distinct CDR3 sequences listed, roughly a quarter were seen once. Sequencing used PBMCs, mostly from graft donor cells, obtained 360 days after TCRalphabeta/CD19-depleted stem cell transplant. Receptors were obtained from a female patient aged 2 to 10 who had a stem cell transplant for congenital amegakaryocytic thrombocytopenia, so the T cells may come from the graft donor.

The chain employs TRBV12-3 or TRBV12-4 and TRBJ1-5, with D uncertain. The CDR3 has 12 residues. Deletions cut 5 bases from V and 7 bases from J, with 9 bases between. For the CDR3, the DNA is TGTGCCAGCAGTCAGCCGACCCAGCCCCAGCATTTT. As protein: CASSQPTQPQHF.

The chain couples TRBV6-2 or TRBV6-3 to TRBJ2-3; D is unclear. Trimming removed 8 bases at V and 1 base at J, with 13 bases between. The germline CDR1 and CDR2 sequences are MNHEY and SVGEGT. CDR3 length: 14 amino acids. The CDR3 DNA sequence: TGTGCCAGCGGGCAGTACTCTGGCACAGATACGCAGTATTTT. Protein: CASGQYSGTDTQYF.

This clonotype has only a few counts. This chain connects TRBV7-6 to TRBJ1-5; TRBD1 aligns across 7 bases. V lost 1 base, J lost 4 bases, and 7 bases stayed unmatched. The CDR3 is made up of 16 amino acids. CDR1 and CDR2 (germline): SGHVS, FNYEAQ. This CDR3 reads CASSLGNRGLNQPQHF. CDR3 DNA: TGTGCCAGCAGCTTAGGGAACAGGGGATTGAATCAGCCCCAGCATTTT.

This rearrangement joins TRBV7-2 to TRBJ2-7, with unresolved D. Trimming took off 4 bases at V and 2 bases at J, with 6 bases between the two ends. CDR1 is SGHTA, CDR2 FQGNSA, per germline. The CDR3 covers 12 residues. The CDR3 bases are TGTGCCAGCAGCTCGTGGACCTACGAGCAGTACTTC. This encodes CASSSWTYEQYF. The full variable domain, its missing parts supplied by reference TRBV7-2 and TRBJ2-7, is GAGVSQSPSNKVTEKGKDVELRCDPISGHTALYWYRQSLGQGLEFLIYFQGNSAPDKSGLPSDRFSAERTGGSVSTLTIQRTQQEDSAVYLCASSSWTYEQYFGPGTRLTVT.

This clonotype came up a few times. The chain has TRBV29-1 and TRBJ2-7; 10 bases line up with TRBD1. Trimming at V came to 2 bases and at J to 4 bases, leaving 8 bases not matched to a gene. Per the germline V gene, CDR1 is SQVTM and CDR2 is ANQGSEA. The CDR3 spans 15 residues. CDR3 coding DNA: TGCAGCGTTGAAAAACCCGGGACAGGGGTATACGAGCAGTACTTC. Protein: CSVEKPGTGVYEQYF.

The chain uses TRBV7-2 and TRBJ1-4; 8 nucleotides line up with TRBD1. Germline CDR1 reads SGHTA; CDR2 reads FQGNSA. This CDR3 contains 15 residues. The V and J ends lost 2 bases and 6 bases, in that order; junction bases with no gene match: 5. The CDR3 DNA reads TGTGCCAGCAGCTTACAGGGGGCGAGATATGAAAAACTGTTTTTT. Amino acid sequence: CASSLQGARYEKLFF.

This clonotype showed up just a few times. The CDR3 sequence: CASSPGPPGVSYEQYF. The DNA of the CDR3 is TGTGCCAGCAGTCCTGGACCCCCCGGGGTCTCCTACGAGCAGTACTTC. This chain joins TRBV27 and TRBJ2-7, with D perhaps TRBD2 (5 bases). The CDR3 sequence is 16 residues long. Germline assignment: CDR1 MNHEY and CDR2 SMNVEV (reference sequence). V was trimmed by 5 bases and J by 0 bases, leaving 17 bases between them.

This clonotype was recorded many times. The chain couples TRBV29-1 to TRBJ2-1; possibly TRBD1 or TRBD2 for D (6 bases each). The CDR3 covers 14 residues. Germline V lookup: CDR1 SQVTM, CDR2 ANQGSEA. Between the trimmed V and J ends, which lost 4 bases and 1 base, there was a span of 11 bases. CDR3 sequence reads: CSVGIGGSYNEQFF. CDR3 nucleotide sequence: TGCAGCGTTGGGATAGGGGGGTCCTACAATGAGCAGTTCTTC.

This clonotype was counted between two and nine times. The gene calls are TRBV20-1 and TRBJ1-4; D is uncertain. Per the germline V gene, CDR1 is DFQATT and CDR2 is SNEGSKA (reference sequence). Trimming took 7 bases from V and 7 from J, leaving 16 bases between them. The CDR3 has 13 amino acids. CDR3 in DNA: TGCAGTGGACGAGAGGGTAGTGGTGAAAAACTGTTTTTT. This gives the protein CSGREGSGEKLFF.

This clonotype appeared a few times. V is TRBV5-1 and J is TRBJ2-4, with D perhaps TRBD1 (5 bases). The V gene's germline CDR1 is SGHRS and CDR2 YFSETQ. This CDR3 has 18 amino acids. The V and J ends lost 0 bases and 2 bases respectively, with 18 bases between them. The DNA for the CDR3 is TGCGCCAGCAGCTTGGCCCCGACAGAACCGGAAACCAAAAACATTCAGTACTTC. The encoded protein is CASSLAPTEPETKNIQYF.

The chain uses TRBV2 and TRBJ2-1, with D maybe TRBD2 (7 bases). The CDR3 is 14 residues long. V was shortened by 1 base and J by 8 bases, with 12 bases between the two germline ends. Germline assignment: CDR1 SNHLY and CDR2 FYNNEI. CDR3 DNA sequence: TGTGCCAGCAGTGAAGACGGGGGGCCCGATGAGCAGTTCTTC. Its translation is CASSEDGGPDEQFF.

Only a few counts were recorded for this clonotype. This chain joins TRBV29-1 and TRBJ2-1; TRBD1 agrees at 8 bases. The V gene end was trimmed by 7 bases and the J gene end by 6 bases; junction bases not matched to a gene: 8. This CDR3 region has 13 residues. Germline V CDR1 and CDR2: SQVTM, ANQGSEA. CDR3 nucleotide sequence: TGCAGCGCTCAGGGGGCGGTAGGCAATGAGCAGTTCTTC. Encoded protein: CSAQGAVGNEQFF.

The V and J genes are TRBV27 and TRBJ2-2; 11 bases are a match to TRBD2. The CDR3 has 16 residues. Germline V gene data show CDR1 as MNHEY and CDR2 as SMNVEV (reference sequence). With 5 bases clipped from V and 4 bases from J, the junction kept 6 bases outside the gene matches. CDR3 residues: CASSPRGLAVTGELFF. CDR3 coding DNA: TGTGCCAGCAGTCCAAGGGGACTAGCGGTCACCGGGGAGCTGTTTTTT.

This clonotype showed up many times. CDR3 nucleotide sequence: TGCAGCGTTGAAATACTAGCGGGCACCTACGAGCAGTACTTC. Its protein is CSVEILAGTYEQYF. The chain has TRBV29-1 and TRBJ2-7; 9 nucleotides align to TRBD2. CDR1 is SQVTM, CDR2 ANQGSEA, per germline. Trimming cost V 2 bases and J 2 bases; bases outside gene matches: 4. This CDR3 comprises 14 residues.

The rearrangement uses TRBV7-7 and TRBJ2-5; no clear D gene. With 1 base removed from V and 4 bases from J, the gap between germline ends came to 16 bases. This CDR3 spans 16 amino acids. Looked up from germline, CDR1 is SSHAT and CDR2 is FNYEAQ (reference sequence). The CDR3 loop reads CASSLVAGPSGETQYF. CDR3 in DNA: TGTGCCAGCAGCTTAGTAGCCGGACCGTCGGGAGAGACCCAGTACTTC.

This rearrangement joins TRBV29-1 to TRBJ1-4, with 7 bases matching TRBD1. The CDR3 extends over 14 amino acids. Germline trimming cut 3 bases from V and 8 bases from J; bases unmatched to any gene: 9. Germline V lookup: CDR1 SQVTM, CDR2 ANQGSEA. The CDR3 DNA sequence: TGCAGCGTTGACTCGGGACAGAGAGGAGAAAAACTGTTTTTT. It specifies CSVDSGQRGEKLFF.

This clonotype was picked up a small number of times. The chain carries TRBV12-3 or TRBV12-4 and TRBJ1-2, with TRBD1 identical over 7 bases. The CDR3 has 14 amino acids. J gave up 3 bases and V 6 bases, and 7 bases lay outside the gene matches. The CDR3 DNA reads as TGTGCCAGCAGCCGGGGGACAGATCACTATGGCTACACCTTC. Protein sequence: CASSRGTDHYGYTF.

This clonotype appeared once. This CDR3 reads CASSLFYGYEQYF. The CDR3 DNA is TGTGCCAGCAGCTTGTTCTACGGATACGAGCAGTACTTC. The chain has TRBV5-5 and TRBJ2-7, with D unclear. CDR1 and CDR2 (germline): SGHKS, YYEKEE (reference sequence). Trimming shortened V by 1 base and J by 4 bases, and 9 bases separated the two germline ends. The CDR3 spans 13 residues. Looking up the rest from reference TRBV5-5 and TRBJ2-7 gives the full variable domain: DAGVTQSPTHLIKTRGQQVTLRCSPISGHKSVSWYQQVLGQGPQFIFQYYEKEERGRGNFPDRFSARQFPNYSSELNVNALLLGDSALYLCASSLFYGYEQYFGPGTRLTVT.

In nucleotides, the CDR3 is TGCGCCAGCAGCAGCGGACAGGGAACCTTTTCACCCCTCCACTTT. This codes for CASSSGQGTFSPLHF. This chain connects TRBV5-1 to TRBJ1-6; TRBD1 agrees at 8 bases. From germline, CDR1 is SGHRS and CDR2 YFSETQ. The CDR3 spans 15 residues. J lost 9 bases, V lost 4 bases, and 9 bases had no gene match.

The genes are TRBV5-6 and TRBJ1-2, with D hard to call. CDR1 SGHDT and CDR2 YYEEEE come from the germline V gene. Deletions cut 4 bases from V and 2 bases from J, with 12 bases between. The CDR3 contains 14 residues. CDR3 DNA sequence: TGTGCCAGCAGCCCCCCCGTGATCAACTATGGCTACACCTTC. Translating gives CASSPPVINYGYTF.

CDR3 region: CSAAGPGAYNQPQHF. In DNA form, the CDR3 reads TGCAGTGCCGCCGGACCAGGGGCCTATAATCAGCCCCAGCATTTT. The rearrangement links TRBV20-1 to TRBJ1-5, with D possibly TRBD1 on 6 matching bases. V lost 6 bases and J 4 bases, leaving 19 bases between the germline ends. Germline assignment: CDR1 DFQATT and CDR2 SNEGSKA (reference sequence). This CDR3 comprises 15 residues.

The CDR3 spells CSARDQQANEKLFF. The CDR3 nucleotides are TGCAGTGCTAGAGATCAGCAGGCTAATGAAAAACTGTTTTTT. This chain joins TRBV20-1 and TRBJ1-4; D is uncertain. Germline lookup yields CDR1 DFQATT and CDR2 SNEGSKA (reference sequence). CDR3 size: 14 residues. Deletions cut 0 bases from V and 3 bases from J, with 8 bases between.

A few counts support this clonotype. The chain joins TRBV28 to TRBJ2-5; 9 bases match TRBD2. V was pared by 8 bases and J by 5 bases, with 6 bases of the junction left unmatched. The CDR3 extends over 13 amino acids. CDR1 and CDR2 (germline): MDHEN, SYDVKM. CDR3 nucleotide sequence: TGTGCCAGCGTCTTTAGCGGGAGTGAGACCCAGTACTTC. Translating gives CASVFSGSETQYF.

This clonotype appeared many times. The V call is TRBV29-1, the J call TRBJ2-7, with no clear D. V gave up 6 bases and J gave up 6 bases, with 18 bases separating them. Germline CDR1 is SQVTM and CDR2 is ANQGSEA. The CDR3 loop spans 13 amino acids. The CDR3 loop reads CSVLTFFTGEQYF. CDR3 sequence (DNA): TGCAGCGTGCTGACTTTCTTCACGGGCGAGCAGTACTTC.

This clonotype was observed a few times. The chain employs TRBV10-3 and TRBJ2-3; D gene uncertain. The CDR3 has 16 residues. V gave up 6 bases and J gave up 1 base, with 17 bases separating them. Germline V lookup: CDR1 ENHRY, CDR2 SYGVKD. The CDR3 sequence is CAISPLPLLRTDTQYF. CDR3 nucleotides: TGTGCCATCAGCCCCCTTCCCCTCCTTCGCACAGATACGCAGTATTTT.

The chain combines TRBV12-3 or TRBV12-4 with TRBJ2-1; tentatively, D is TRBD1 (8 bases). V was shortened by 6 bases and J by 3 bases, with 18 bases between the two germline ends. CDR3 length: 16 amino acids. The CDR3 DNA reads TGTGCCAGCAGCCGGACAGGGAGCGGGGTCTACAATGAGCAGTTCTTC. Translation: CASSRTGSGVYNEQFF.